The entry below describes one T cell receptor (beta chain). The data were taken from a study of CD8 T cells in Susac syndrome. CDR1 is MNHEY, CDR2 SMNVEV, per germline (reference sequence). CDR3 length equals 13 residues. Trimming pared 1 base from V and 7 bases from J, leaving 10 bases between. Reverse transcription of roughly 0.5 to 1 ug RNA used random hexamers. TCRdb re-analysed the immunoSEQ multiplex PCR reads in MiXCR, keeping a single row per CDR3 protein. The profile shows approximately 120,000 distinct CDR3 sequences, more than 80% of them singletons. TEMRA cells were enriched by FACS, and CD4+ and CD8+ T cells were negatively isolated.

V is TRBV27 and J is TRBJ1-2, with a weak D call TRBD1 (5 bases). This TCR was sampled from a human donor with multiple sclerosis. Material: CD8+ T cells from PBMCs. For the CDR3, the DNA is TGTGCCAGCAGTTTATGGGGGGGAGGTGGCTACACCTTC. Amino acid sequence: CASSLWGGGGYTF.